A selection of T cell receptor beta chains follows, all from one sample in a study of cytomegalovirus exposure and HLA in healthy donors. Assay used: immunoSEQ multiplex PCR; TCRdb lists only in-frame clones, some missing. This sample has over 110,000 clones, with more than 75% found just once. Sequencing was carried out using PBMCs. The receptors stem from a man younger than 30 in good health and CMV-seropositive. CDR3s include the opening cysteine and the closing phenylalanine or tryptophan. The order of the fields is J gene, CDR3 length, D gene, clone size, V gene, CDR3 DNA, CDR3 protein. A D gene is named only where the DNA matches it firmly. Clone size is not always given. Where it is, it says once, few, many or a class for expanded clones.

TRBJ2-7,14,NA,NA,TRBV18,TGTGCCAGCTCCTCAATAGGACTGGTCTACGAGCAGTACTTC,CASSSIGLVYEQYF
TRBJ2-1,17,TRBD2,NA,TRBV11-3,TGTGCCAGCAGCGAATCTGGACTAGCGGCGACCTACAATGAGCAGTTCTTC,CASSESGLAATYNEQFF
TRBJ2-1,14,NA,NA,TRBV18,TGTGCCAGCTCACTTAGCGTCTCCTACAATGAGCAGTTCTTC,CASSLSVSYNEQFF
TRBJ2-1,14,TRBD2,NA,TRBV2,TGTGCCAGCAGTGCTAGCGGACCCTACTATGAGCAGTTCTTC,CASSASGPYYEQFF
TRBJ2-5,18,TRBD2,NA,TRBV5-1,TGCGCCAGCAGCCTCCGGACGACTAGCGGGGGGCTGCAAGAGACCCAGTACTTC,CASSLRTTSGGLQETQYF
TRBJ2-5,13,TRBD2,once,TRBV29-1,TGCAGCGTTCGGAGCGGGATTCAGGAGACCCAGTACTTC,CSVRSGIQETQYF
TRBJ1-1,12,NA,NA,TRBV5-4,TGTGCCTTCATGGGGGGGAACACTGAAGCTTTCTTT,CAFMGGNTEAFF
TRBJ2-5,13,TRBD2,NA,TRBV29-1,TGCAGCGTTGAATGGGACTATAAAGAGACCCAGTACTTC,CSVEWDYKETQYF
TRBJ2-7,15,TRBD1,NA,TRBV6-1,TGTGCCAGCAGTGAAAGAAGGGACAGGTTCTACGAGCAGTACTTC,CASSERRDRFYEQYF
TRBJ2-2,15,NA,NA,TRBV19,TGTGCCAGTAGTCCTCGACTGACGAACACCGGGGAGCTGTTTTTT,CASSPRLTNTGELFF
TRBJ2-2,14,NA,NA,TRBV30,TGTGCCTGGAGGGGGCGGGATTACACCGGGGAGCTGTTTTTT,CAWRGRDYTGELFF
TRBJ1-3,15,NA,NA,TRBV6-5,TGTGCCAGCAGTTACCGAGGGTCCTCTGGAAACACCATATATTTT,CASSYRGSSGNTIYF
TRBJ1-1,14,NA,many,TRBV6-1,TGTGCCAGCAGTGCGCTACAGCCAACCACTGAAGCTTTCTTT,CASSALQPTTEAFF
TRBJ1-1,15,NA,NA,TRBV29-1,TGCAGCGTTGAAGACCCCTCCGACGGTGGGGGGGAAGCTTTCTTT,CSVEDPSDGGGEAFF
TRBJ1-2,13,NA,NA,TRBV15,TGTGCCACCAGCAGTGGGGGGAGCTATGGCTACACCTTC,CATSSGGSYGYTF
TRBJ2-1,15,NA,NA,TRBV5-4,TGTGCCAGCAGCTTGGGGGCAGGGAATTACAATGAGCAGTTCTTC,CASSLGAGNYNEQFF
TRBJ1-3,15,NA,NA,TRBV2,TGTGCCAGCAGTGACGGGGGGGTAGGTGGAAACACCATATATTTT,CASSDGGVGGNTIYF
TRBJ1-4,17,TRBD1,NA,TRBV2,TGTGCCAGCACGACCGGAGGCAGGGGGCGCGTGAGTGAAAAACTGTTTTTT,CASTTGGRGRVSEKLFF
TRBJ1-2,14,NA,NA,TRBV13,TGTGCCAGCAGCTTAGTGAGGAGGAGCCGGGGCTACACCTTC,CASSLVRRSRGYTF
TRBJ2-7,16,TRBD2,once,TRBV7-2,TGTGCCAGCAGCTTGACTAGCGGGTCCTTCTCCTACGAGCAGTACTTC,CASSLTSGSFSYEQYF
TRBJ1-3,16,NA,NA,TRBV18,TGTGCCAGCTCACCACCAAGCGGGAGACCGCTTCACACCATATATTTT,CASSPPSGRPLHTIYF
TRBJ2-7,14,NA,NA,TRBV2,TGTGCCAGCAGTGAAAAGGGGATGGCGTACGAGCAGTACTTC,CASSEKGMAYEQYF
TRBJ2-3,15,NA,NA,TRBV10-3,TGTGCCATCAGTGGCGGGGCCTATCGCCCAGATACGCAGTATTTT,CAISGGAYRPDTQYF
TRBJ1-5,17,NA,NA,TRBV15,TGTGCCACCAGCAGGTCGTCAGGGAGGGGTAGCAATCAGCCCCAGCATTTT,CATSRSSGRGSNQPQHF
TRBJ2-1,16,NA,NA,TRBV25-1,TGTGCCAGCAGTGAAATCGGCGGGATCTCCTACAATGAGCAGTTCTTC,CASSEIGGISYNEQFF